The text below deals with one T cell receptor (beta chain). The same CDR3 can be traced to other DNA sequences in this sample. Produced via immunoSEQ multiplex PCR; TCRdb's table is partial and in-frame only. The data contain more than 55,000 clones, approximately 93% of them singletons. The data belong to a study of T cell changes during pregnancy in multiple sclerosis. Germline CDR1 is KGHSH and CDR2 is LQKENI. V trimming: 1 base; J trimming: 2 bases; junction bases outside the gene matches: 2. The CDR3 runs to 15 residues. The V and J genes are TRBV18 and TRBJ2-1; 7 bases align to TRBD1. This TCR was recovered from a female donor with multiple sclerosis, enrolled in a pregnancy study. The material was peripheral blood, obtained in the second trimester of pregnancy. The CDR3 DNA follows: TGTGCCAGCTCACCACGACAGGGCCCCTACAATGAGCAGTTCTTC. This gives the protein CASSPRQGPYNEQFF.